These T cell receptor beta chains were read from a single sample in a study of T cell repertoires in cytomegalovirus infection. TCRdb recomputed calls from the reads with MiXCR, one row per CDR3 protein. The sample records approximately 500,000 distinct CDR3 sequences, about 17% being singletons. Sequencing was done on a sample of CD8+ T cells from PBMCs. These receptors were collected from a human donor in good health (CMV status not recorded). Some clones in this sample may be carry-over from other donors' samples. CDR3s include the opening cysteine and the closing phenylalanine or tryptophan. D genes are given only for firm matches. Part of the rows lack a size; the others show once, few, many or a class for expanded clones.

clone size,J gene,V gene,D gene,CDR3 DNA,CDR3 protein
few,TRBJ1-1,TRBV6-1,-,TGTGCCAGCATGTTGAACACTGAAGCTTTCTTT,CASMLNTEAFF
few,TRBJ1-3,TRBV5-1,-,TGCGCCAGCAGCTTGGACGGGTTACAGGCTGGAAACACCATATATTTT,CASSLDGLQAGNTIYF
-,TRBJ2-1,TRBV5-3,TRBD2,TGTGCCAGCAGCTTGGATGGCGGGAGGACCTCCTACAATGAGCAGTTCTTC,CASSLDGGRTSYNEQFF
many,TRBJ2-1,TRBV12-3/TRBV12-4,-,TGTGCCAGCAGCCGGGCTCCGAGCTCCTACAATGAGCAGTTCTTC,CASSRAPSSYNEQFF
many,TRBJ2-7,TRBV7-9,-,TGTGCCAGCAGCTTTTTAGACACCCAGGGGAGCGAGCAGTACTTC,CASSFLDTQGSEQYF
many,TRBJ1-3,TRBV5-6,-,TGTGCCAGCAGCTTGGGATACAGGGAATCCGGAAACACCATATATTTT,CASSLGYRESGNTIYF
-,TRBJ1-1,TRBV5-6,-,TGTGCCAGCAGCTCTGACAGCCTTCAACGCAAAGCTTTCTTT,CASSSDSLQRKAFF
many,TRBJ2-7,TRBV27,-,TGTGCCAGCAGTTTAGGCTATCATAGCAGCTTGTACGAGCAGTACTTC,CASSLGYHSSLYEQYF
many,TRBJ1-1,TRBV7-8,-,TGTGCCAGCAGCGTCGACAGCCTGAACACTGAAGCTTTCTTT,CASSVDSLNTEAFF
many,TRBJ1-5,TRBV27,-,TGTGCCAGCAGTTCGCAGGGGCAGCCCCAGCATTTT,CASSSQGQPQHF
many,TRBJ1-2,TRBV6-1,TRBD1,TGTGCCAGCAGTCGAAATCCGGGACAGGGAGAGTATGGCTACACCTTC,CASSRNPGQGEYGYTF
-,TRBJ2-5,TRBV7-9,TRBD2,TGTGCCAGCAGCTTAGACCCGCTAGCGGGGGGTCGCCAAGAGACCCAGTACTTC,CASSLDPLAGGRQETQYF
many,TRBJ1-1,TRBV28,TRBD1,TGTGCCAGCAGTTTTGCTGGGACAGGGAGGACTGAAGCTTTCTTT,CASSFAGTGRTEAFF
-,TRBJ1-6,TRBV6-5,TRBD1,TGTGCCAGCAGCCTGACAGGGGAGTCCTATAATTCACCCCTCCACTTT,CASSLTGESYNSPLHF
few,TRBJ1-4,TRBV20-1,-,TGCAGTGCTAGACGGGACTACGAAGGTTCGAATGAAAAACTGTTTTTT,CSARRDYEGSNEKLFF
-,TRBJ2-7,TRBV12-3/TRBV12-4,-,TGTGCAAGCTCCATTTCGGAACCTTTTCGAGCAGGGAAAGGCGAGCAGTACTTT,CASSISEPFRAGKGEQYF
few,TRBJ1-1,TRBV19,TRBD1,TGTGCCAGTACCGGAAGGGGGCGACAGGGGTGGACTGAAGCTTTCTTT,CASTGRGRQGWTEAFF
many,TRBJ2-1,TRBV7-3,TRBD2,TGTGCCAGCAGCCAAGAGGTAGCGGGGGGGTTAAGCTCCTACAATGAGCAGTTCTTC,CASSQEVAGGLSSYNEQFF
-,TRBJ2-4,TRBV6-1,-,TGTGCCAGCAGTGAAGGAATGTCCAGGTACAAAAACATTCAGTACTTC,CASSEGMSRYKNIQYF
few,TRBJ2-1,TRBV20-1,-,TGCAGTGGGAGCGAGCTGCAGTTCTTC,CSGSELQFF
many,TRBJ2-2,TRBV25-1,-,TGTGCCAGCAGTGCTCTTACCGGGGAGCTGTTTTTT,CASSALTGELFF
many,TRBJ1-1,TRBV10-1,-,TGCGCCAGCAGTGAGACACGTTATAACACTGAAGCTTTCTTT,CASSETRYNTEAFF
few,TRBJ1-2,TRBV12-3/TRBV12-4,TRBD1,TGTGCCAGCAGTTACTCCGGGACAGGGGGTGGCTACACCTTC,CASSYSGTGGGYTF
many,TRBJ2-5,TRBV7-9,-,TGTGCCAGCAGCATAGGGACAGGGACTAGCGATGGGACCCAGTACTTC,CASSIGTGTSDGTQYF
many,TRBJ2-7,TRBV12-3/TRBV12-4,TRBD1,TGTGCCAGCAGTTCCGGGACAGGGAAGAGGTCCTACGAGCAGTACTTC,CASSSGTGKRSYEQYF
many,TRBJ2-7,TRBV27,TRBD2,TGTGCCAGCAGTTCCCTCGGGGGGGACTACGAGCAGTACTTC,CASSSLGGDYEQYF
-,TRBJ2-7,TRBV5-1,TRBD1,TGCGCCAGCAGCTCATGGACAGGCCAGGACGAGCAGTACTTC,CASSSWTGQDEQYF
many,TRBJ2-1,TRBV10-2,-,TGCGCCAGCAACGACGGGGTCTCCTACAATGAGCAGTTCTTC,CASNDGVSYNEQFF
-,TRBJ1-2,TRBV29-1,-,TGCAGCGTTGAAGGCCAGGACTATGGCTACACCTTC,CSVEGQDYGYTF
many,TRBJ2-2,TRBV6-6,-,TGTGCCAGCCGGAAAGGGATTGACACCGGGGAGCTGTTTTTT,CASRKGIDTGELFF
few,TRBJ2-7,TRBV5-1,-,TGCGCCAGCAGCTCTCGGACCGACTCCTACGAGCAGTACTTC,CASSSRTDSYEQYF
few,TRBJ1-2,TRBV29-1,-,TGCAGCGTTGAAGTGCGAGAAGGCTACACCTTC,CSVEVREGYTF
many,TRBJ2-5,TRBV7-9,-,TGTGCCAGCAGCTCGGGGATCATGGAGACCCAGTACTTC,CASSSGIMETQYF
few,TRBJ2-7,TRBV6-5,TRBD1,TGTGCCAGCAGTGGAACCTCAGGGGGCAGGTACGAGCAGTACTTC,CASSGTSGGRYEQYF
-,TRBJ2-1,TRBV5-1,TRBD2,TGCGCCAGCAGCTTGGGCGGGAGGGCTGAGCAGTTCTTC,CASSLGGRAEQFF
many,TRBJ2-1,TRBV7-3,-,TGTGCCAGCAGTTTGGAGTCCACCGCCCTCGATGAGCAGTTCTTC,CASSLESTALDEQFF
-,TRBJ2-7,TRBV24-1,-,TGTGCCACCAGTGAACCCGGACAGCCGTACGAGCAGTACTTC,CATSEPGQPYEQYF
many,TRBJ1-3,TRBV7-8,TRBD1,TGTGCCAGCAGCCATCCTACCGGGACAGAGAGCTCTGGAAACACCATATATTTT,CASSHPTGTESSGNTIYF
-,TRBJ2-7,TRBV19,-,TGTGCCAGTAGTCCCGCGAGACGGGCGGAGTACGAGCAGTACTTC,CASSPARRAEYEQYF
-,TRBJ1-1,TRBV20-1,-,TGCAGTGCCTTACAACCCAGCAGGGACACTGAAGCTTTCTTT,CSALQPSRDTEAFF
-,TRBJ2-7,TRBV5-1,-,TGCGCCAGCAGCTTGGAGGGTGTCGACGAGCAGTACTTC,CASSLEGVDEQYF
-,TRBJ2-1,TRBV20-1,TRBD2,TGCAGTGCGCCGACTAGCGGGAGGGAGGTATACAATGAGCAGTTCTTC,CSAPTSGREVYNEQFF
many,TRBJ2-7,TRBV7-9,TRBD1,TGTGCCAGCAGCTCGGGACAGGGGAGGACCTACGAGCAGTACTTC,CASSSGQGRTYEQYF
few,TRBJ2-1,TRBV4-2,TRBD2,TGTGCCAGCAGCCAAGTGGGCGGGAGTAACTACAATGAGCAGTTCTTC,CASSQVGGSNYNEQFF
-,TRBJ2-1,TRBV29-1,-,TGCAGCGTGTTAGGGGGGGTTTACAATGAGCAGTTCTTC,CSVLGGVYNEQFF
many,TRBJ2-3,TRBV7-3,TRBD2,TGTGCCAGCAGCTTACTAGCGGGGGGGCAGGGAGATACGCAGTATTTT,CASSLLAGGQGDTQYF
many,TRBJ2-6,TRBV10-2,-,TGCGCCAGCAGTAAAAACAGCGACTCTGGGGCCAACGTCCTGACTTTC,CASSKNSDSGANVLTF
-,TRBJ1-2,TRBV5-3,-,TGTGCCAGCAGCTTGGGGCGGCTTAACTATGGCTACACCTTC,CASSLGRLNYGYTF
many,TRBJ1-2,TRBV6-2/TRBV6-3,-,TGTGCCAGCAGTTCCGATCTGGTGGGCTACACCTTC,CASSSDLVGYTF